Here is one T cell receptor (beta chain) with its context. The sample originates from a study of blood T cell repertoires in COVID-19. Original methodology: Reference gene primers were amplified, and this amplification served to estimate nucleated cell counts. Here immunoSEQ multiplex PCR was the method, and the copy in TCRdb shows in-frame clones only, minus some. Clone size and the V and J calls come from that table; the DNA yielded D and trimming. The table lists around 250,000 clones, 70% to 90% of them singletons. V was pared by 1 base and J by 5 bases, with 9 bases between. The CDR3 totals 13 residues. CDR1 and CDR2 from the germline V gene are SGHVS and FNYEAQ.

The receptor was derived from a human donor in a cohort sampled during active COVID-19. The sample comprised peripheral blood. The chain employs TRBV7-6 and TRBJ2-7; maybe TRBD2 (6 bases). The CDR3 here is CASSLVAVDEQYF. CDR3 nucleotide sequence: TGTGCCAGCAGCTTAGTAGCGGTTGACGAGCAGTACTTC.